These T cell receptor beta chains were read from a single sample in a study of blood T cell repertoires in COVID-19. This table comes from immunoSEQ multiplex PCR, and its TCRdb copy is limited to in-frame clones, with some not included. The sample lists roughly 250,000 clones; approximately 84% were seen once. Input material: PBMCs or T cells enriched from blood (not recorded which). The receptors originated from a woman aged 40-49 years with acute COVID-19. CDR3s include the opening cysteine and the closing phenylalanine or tryptophan. Each record gives: D gene, J gene, clone size, V gene, CDR3 DNA, CDR3 protein. A D gene is named only where the DNA matches it firmly. Size is omitted from some rows. Given values are once, few, many or a class for expanded clones.

d_call: NA; j_call: TRBJ2-1; clone_size: NA; v_call: TRBV14; cdr3_nt: TGTGCCAGCAGCCAAGTTCCTACGCGGTTCTACAATGAGCAGTTCTTC; cdr3_aa: CASSQVPTRFYNEQFF
d_call: TRBD1; j_call: TRBJ1-2; clone_size: NA; v_call: TRBV6-1; cdr3_nt: TGTGCCAGCAGTGAAGCGGACAGGGTAGATGGCTACACCTTC; cdr3_aa: CASSEADRVDGYTF
d_call: TRBD2; j_call: TRBJ2-7; clone_size: NA; v_call: TRBV6-2/TRBV6-3; cdr3_nt: TGTGCCAGCAGTTATGTTAGCGGGAGTTACGAGCAGTACTTC; cdr3_aa: CASSYVSGSYEQYF
d_call: TRBD1; j_call: TRBJ2-1; clone_size: NA; v_call: TRBV11-2; cdr3_nt: TGTGCCAGCAGCTTGACAGGGGGAGACAATGAGCAGTTCTTC; cdr3_aa: CASSLTGGDNEQFF
d_call: TRBD1; j_call: TRBJ1-4; clone_size: NA; v_call: TRBV2; cdr3_nt: TGTGCCAGCAGTGAGGACAGGGTATATGAAAAACTGTTTTTT; cdr3_aa: CASSEDRVYEKLFF
d_call: NA; j_call: TRBJ1-2; clone_size: once; v_call: TRBV24-1; cdr3_nt: TGTGCCACCAGTGATTTGACGGACTATGGCTACACCTTC; cdr3_aa: CATSDLTDYGYTF
d_call: NA; j_call: TRBJ1-2; clone_size: NA; v_call: TRBV18; cdr3_nt: TGTGCCAGCTCACCGGGAGATAACTATGGCTACACCTTC; cdr3_aa: CASSPGDNYGYTF
d_call: NA; j_call: TRBJ1-1; clone_size: NA; v_call: TRBV19; cdr3_nt: TGTGCCAGTAGTATCGCGGGGGGAGATACTGAAGCTTTCTTT; cdr3_aa: CASSIAGGDTEAFF
d_call: NA; j_call: TRBJ1-1; clone_size: NA; v_call: TRBV6-5; cdr3_nt: TGTGCCAGCAGGGGGAGATCGGACGGAAACACTGAAGCTTTCTTT; cdr3_aa: CASRGRSDGNTEAFF
d_call: NA; j_call: TRBJ1-4; clone_size: NA; v_call: TRBV11-2; cdr3_nt: TGTGCCAGCAGCTTAAATACAGGGCCGGGAGGTGAAAAACTGTTTTTT; cdr3_aa: CASSLNTGPGGEKLFF
d_call: NA; j_call: TRBJ1-6; clone_size: NA; v_call: TRBV4-2; cdr3_nt: TGTGCCAGCAGCCAAGCCAGGGCTTCACCCCTCCACTTT; cdr3_aa: CASSQARASPLHF
d_call: TRBD1; j_call: TRBJ1-1; clone_size: NA; v_call: TRBV5-1; cdr3_nt: TGCGCCAGCAGCTCTCCGGCAGGGGGGAACACTGAAGCTTTCTTT; cdr3_aa: CASSSPAGGNTEAFF
d_call: NA; j_call: TRBJ2-5; clone_size: NA; v_call: TRBV25-1; cdr3_nt: TGTGCCAGCAGTGATGACTATCCCGAGACCCAGTACTTC; cdr3_aa: CASSDDYPETQYF
d_call: NA; j_call: TRBJ2-1; clone_size: few; v_call: TRBV3-1/TRBV3-2; cdr3_nt: TGTGCCAGCAGCCAAGCTTATAGAGTCGGTGAGCAGTTCTTC; cdr3_aa: CASSQAYRVGEQFF
d_call: NA; j_call: TRBJ2-2; clone_size: many; v_call: TRBV6-4; cdr3_nt: TGTGCCAGCAGTGACAGAGTTACCGGGGAGCTGTTTTTT; cdr3_aa: CASSDRVTGELFF
d_call: NA; j_call: TRBJ1-1; clone_size: NA; v_call: TRBV7-2; cdr3_nt: TGTGCCAGCAGCTTAGTCTTTGACAGTGAAGCTTTCTTT; cdr3_aa: CASSLVFDSEAFF
d_call: TRBD2; j_call: TRBJ2-7; clone_size: once; v_call: TRBV5-4; cdr3_nt: TGTGCCAGCAGCTTGGTGGGTAGCGGGGGAAGTGAGCAGTACTTC; cdr3_aa: CASSLVGSGGSEQYF
d_call: NA; j_call: TRBJ1-5; clone_size: once; v_call: TRBV24-1; cdr3_nt: TGTGCCACCAGTGCTGCAGACAATCAGCCCCAGCATTTT; cdr3_aa: CATSAADNQPQHF
d_call: TRBD1; j_call: TRBJ1-1; clone_size: NA; v_call: TRBV29-1; cdr3_nt: TGCAGCGGCAACAGGGGATCCACTGAAGCTTTCTTT; cdr3_aa: CSGNRGSTEAFF
d_call: TRBD1; j_call: TRBJ2-7; clone_size: NA; v_call: TRBV18; cdr3_nt: TGTGCCAGCTCACCACTTCCCGGGACAGGGAGGGGCGAGCAGTACTTC; cdr3_aa: CASSPLPGTGRGEQYF
d_call: NA; j_call: TRBJ2-2; clone_size: NA; v_call: TRBV14; cdr3_nt: TGTGCCAGCAGCCAAGATAAAGGGGAAACGAACACCGGGGAGCTGTTTTTT; cdr3_aa: CASSQDKGETNTGELFF
d_call: TRBD1; j_call: TRBJ2-7; clone_size: NA; v_call: TRBV7-8; cdr3_nt: TGTGCCAGCAGCCGAGAGGACAGGAACTCCTACGAGCAGTACTTC; cdr3_aa: CASSREDRNSYEQYF
d_call: NA; j_call: TRBJ2-3; clone_size: NA; v_call: TRBV6-1; cdr3_nt: TGTGCCAGCAGTGACCATTCAGATACGCAGTATTTT; cdr3_aa: CASSDHSDTQYF
d_call: TRBD2; j_call: TRBJ2-7; clone_size: NA; v_call: TRBV9; cdr3_nt: TGTGCCAGCAGCGCAGCGGGACTAGCGTCCTACGAGCAGTACTTC; cdr3_aa: CASSAAGLASYEQYF
d_call: NA; j_call: TRBJ1-1; clone_size: NA; v_call: TRBV10-3; cdr3_nt: TGTGCCATCAGTGAGTCAGGAGAGAACACTGAAGCTTTCTTT; cdr3_aa: CAISESGENTEAFF
d_call: NA; j_call: TRBJ2-6; clone_size: NA; v_call: TRBV2; cdr3_nt: TGTGCCAGCAGGCAGGGCTCTGGGGCCAACGTCCTGACTTTC; cdr3_aa: CASRQGSGANVLTF
d_call: TRBD1; j_call: TRBJ2-3; clone_size: NA; v_call: TRBV4-1; cdr3_nt: TGCGCCAGCAGCCGGGACAGGGATGCAGATACGCAGTATTTT; cdr3_aa: CASSRDRDADTQYF
d_call: TRBD1; j_call: TRBJ2-7; clone_size: NA; v_call: TRBV5-3; cdr3_nt: TGTGCCAGAACAATACCGGGACAGGGTTCTCCCGAGCAGTACTTC; cdr3_aa: CARTIPGQGSPEQYF
d_call: NA; j_call: TRBJ2-5; clone_size: NA; v_call: TRBV29-1; cdr3_nt: TGCAGCGGGGGGGACTCAAAGGAAGAGACCCAGTACTTC; cdr3_aa: CSGGDSKEETQYF
d_call: NA; j_call: TRBJ1-3; clone_size: NA; v_call: TRBV19; cdr3_nt: TGTGCCAGTAGTACCCAGGGTAGTGGAAACACCATATATTTT; cdr3_aa: CASSTQGSGNTIYF
d_call: TRBD2; j_call: TRBJ2-1; clone_size: NA; v_call: TRBV10-2; cdr3_nt: TGCGCCAGCAGTACGACTAGCGGGAACTACAATGAGCAGTTCTTC; cdr3_aa: CASSTTSGNYNEQFF
d_call: NA; j_call: TRBJ2-2; clone_size: NA; v_call: TRBV5-1; cdr3_nt: TGCGCCAGCAGCGGAACTAGAGCTATAGCGAACACCGGGGAGCTGTTTTTT; cdr3_aa: CASSGTRAIANTGELFF
d_call: NA; j_call: TRBJ2-2; clone_size: NA; v_call: TRBV18; cdr3_nt: TGTGCCAGCTCACCACCCCTAGCGAACACCGGGGAGCTGTTTTTT; cdr3_aa: CASSPPLANTGELFF
d_call: NA; j_call: TRBJ2-7; clone_size: NA; v_call: TRBV4-2; cdr3_nt: TGTGCCAGCAGCCAAGAAATCGGAGACGTCCCCCTCGAGCAGTACTTC; cdr3_aa: CASSQEIGDVPLEQYF
d_call: NA; j_call: TRBJ1-6; clone_size: few; v_call: TRBV6-1; cdr3_nt: TGTGCCAGCAGTGAAGCGGACATCTATAATTCACCCCTCCACTTT; cdr3_aa: CASSEADIYNSPLHF
d_call: TRBD2; j_call: TRBJ2-5; clone_size: NA; v_call: TRBV27; cdr3_nt: TGTGCCAGCAGTGACACTAGCGGGAGGGCCGGGGGGCAAGAGACCCAGTACTTC; cdr3_aa: CASSDTSGRAGGQETQYF
d_call: TRBD2; j_call: TRBJ2-2; clone_size: NA; v_call: TRBV2; cdr3_nt: TGTGCCAGCAGTGAGGATAGCGGGAGTAGCACCGGGGAGCTGTTTTTT; cdr3_aa: CASSEDSGSSTGELFF
d_call: TRBD1; j_call: TRBJ1-4; clone_size: NA; v_call: TRBV19; cdr3_nt: TGTGCCAGTAGCAGACCCGGGACAGGGGGCGAAAAACTGTTTTTT; cdr3_aa: CASSRPGTGGEKLFF
d_call: NA; j_call: TRBJ2-7; clone_size: NA; v_call: TRBV14; cdr3_nt: TGTGCCAGCAGCCAAGAAGCGGGCCCCTACGAGCAGTACTTC; cdr3_aa: CASSQEAGPYEQYF
d_call: TRBD2; j_call: TRBJ2-1; clone_size: NA; v_call: TRBV7-9; cdr3_nt: TGTGCCAGCAGCCCCCTGTTTCGGGAGGTCTACAATGAGCAGTTCTTC; cdr3_aa: CASSPLFREVYNEQFF
d_call: TRBD2; j_call: TRBJ2-2; clone_size: few; v_call: TRBV19; cdr3_nt: TGTGCCAGTAGGCAAGGACTAGCGGGAGAAAGGGGCGGGGAGCTGTTTTTT; cdr3_aa: CASRQGLAGERGGELFF
d_call: TRBD1; j_call: TRBJ1-1; clone_size: NA; v_call: TRBV7-8; cdr3_nt: TGTGCCAGCAGCTTAAGACAGGGGGCTAGGACTGAAGCTTTCTTT; cdr3_aa: CASSLRQGARTEAFF